This entry lists 18 T cell receptor beta chains sequenced from one sample in a study of shared clonotypes between healthy human individuals. The protocol was immunoSEQ multiplex PCR, while the TCRdb copy is restricted to in-frame clones and leaves out a portion. The data show about 530,000 clones, nearly 80% seen once. Material: PBMCs. The source of these receptors is a woman aged 40-49 years in good health. Some clones in this sample may be carry-over from other donors' samples.

J is TRBJ1-5 and V is TRBV7-8; D is perhaps TRBD1 (5 bases). Germline CDR1 is SGHVS and CDR2 is FQNEAQ. There are 15 residues in the CDR3. The germline V and J ends were trimmed by 5 bases and 4 bases, with 15 bases remaining between them. CDR3 sequence (DNA): TGTGCCAGCAGCCCGGGGATCGGGGGGAATCAGCCCCAGCATTTT. This sequence encodes CASSPGIGGNQPQHF.

V is TRBV7-6 and J is TRBJ2-1; 10 positions match TRBD1. The CDR3 is made up of 15 amino acids. The germline gives CDR1 SGHVS, CDR2 FNYEAQ. Trimming removed 0 bases from V and 5 bases from J; junction bases left unmatched: 1. The CDR3 DNA is TGTGCCAGCAGCTTAGCGGGACAGGGGAACAATGAGCAGTTCTTC. Residues: CASSLAGQGNNEQFF.

The chain joins TRBV28 to TRBJ1-2; D gene ambiguous. V lost 6 bases and J 5 bases, leaving 4 bases between the germline ends. CDR3 length: 10 amino acids. CDR1 MDHEN and CDR2 SYDVKM come from the germline V gene. In nucleotides, the CDR3 is TGTGCCAGCAGCCAGTATGGCTACACCTTC. Its translation: CASSQYGYTF.

J is TRBJ2-7 and V is TRBV23-1, with a weak D call TRBD1 (5 bases). TRBV23-1 is marked as an open reading frame, function uncertain. The CDR3 runs 14 residues. V gave up 2 bases and J gave up 4 bases, with 12 bases separating them. This CDR3 is CASSQPYRFYEQYF. In DNA, the CDR3 is TGCGCCAGCAGTCAACCTTACAGGTTTTACGAGCAGTACTTC.

The chain recombines TRBV19 with TRBJ2-7; maybe TRBD2 (5 bases). V was shortened by 3 bases and J by 3 bases, with 18 bases between the two germline ends. This CDR3 spans 16 amino acids. Germline V CDR1 and CDR2: LNHDA, SQIVND (reference sequence). The CDR3: CASSIRFDYRNYEQYF. The CDR3, as DNA: TGTGCCAGTAGTATTAGGTTCGACTACCGGAACTACGAGCAGTACTTC.

In this sample, this clone turned up many times. This chain links TRBV5-1 with TRBJ2-3; either TRBD1 or TRBD2 may supply D (6 bases each). The CDR3 has 16 amino acids. Germline V lookup: CDR1 SGHRS, CDR2 YFSETQ. The V gene lost 4 bases and the J gene lost 1 base, with 16 bases spanning the gap. This CDR3 reads CASSPSGGQRTDTQYF. In DNA, the CDR3 is TGCGCCAGCAGCCCCTCCGGGGGACAACGCACAGATACGCAGTATTTT.

J is TRBJ2-7 and V is TRBV30, with 11 bases lining up with TRBD2. Germline CDR1 reads GTSNPN; CDR2 reads SVGIG (reference sequence). There are 13 residues in the CDR3. Losses at the gene ends were 3 bases for V and 6 bases for J; bases not matched to a gene: 4. The CDR3 coding sequence is TGTGCCTGGAGCACTAGCGGGAGTCTCGAGCAGTACTTC. Translating it yields CAWSTSGSLEQYF.

This clone has only one observation. This chain uses TRBV10-3 with TRBJ1-1, with TRBD1 identical over 12 bases. The CDR3 covers 15 residues. Unmatched junction bases numbered 6, after V lost 10 bases and J lost 0 bases. From germline, CDR1 is ENHRY and CDR2 SYGVKD. CDR3 in amino acids: CATRDRGLLNTEAFF. The CDR3 DNA is TGTGCCACCCGGGACAGGGGGCTTTTGAACACTGAAGCTTTCTTT.

This rearrangement joins TRBV9 to TRBJ1-2, with no clear D. The V end was cut by 2 bases, the J end by 2 bases, with 10 bases between. The CDR3 extends over 14 amino acids. Germline V gene sequence: CDR1 SGDLS, CDR2 YYNGEE. CDR3 loop: CASSVDPGNYGYTF. The CDR3 DNA reads as TGTGCCAGCAGCGTGGATCCTGGGAACTATGGCTACACCTTC. Combining the CDR3 with reference TRBV9 and TRBJ1-2 gives the whole variable domain DSGVTQTPKHLITATGQRVTLRCSPRSGDLSVYWYQQSLDQGLQFLIQYYNGEERAKGNILERFSAQQFPDLHSELNLSSLELGDSALYFCASSVDPGNYGYTFGSGTRLTVV.

J is TRBJ1-5 and V is TRBV30; D gene uncertain. V was shortened by 3 bases and J by 6 bases, with 15 bases between the two germline ends. Germline V gene lookup returns CDR1 GTSNPN and CDR2 SVGIG (reference sequence). The CDR3 runs 14 residues. In DNA form, the CDR3 reads TGTGCCTGGAGCACGGAGTTAGGAGGTCAGCCCCAGCATTTT. Protein product: CAWSTELGGQPQHF.

This clone has just a few counts. The chain has TRBV28 and TRBJ2-2; D is unresolved. The CDR3 spans 13 residues. Trimming took off 2 bases at V and 6 bases at J, with 7 bases between the two ends. CDR1 and CDR2 from the germline V gene are MDHEN and SYDVKM. Here the CDR3 reads CASSLIPAGELFF. As DNA, the CDR3 is TGTGCCAGCAGTTTAATTCCCGCCGGGGAGCTGTTTTTT.

The chain employs TRBV4-1 and TRBJ2-7, with 11 bases fitting TRBD1. V dropped 3 bases and J dropped 0; count of bases not matched to a gene: 13. CDR1 is MGHRA and CDR2 is YSYEKL in the germline V gene. CDR3 length equals 19 residues. This CDR3 is CASSQQDGTGGTSSYEQYF. DNA for the CDR3: TGCGCCAGCAGCCAGCAGGATGGGACAGGGGGGACAAGCTCCTACGAGCAGTACTTC.

This clone was seen a handful of times. This chain uses TRBV19 with TRBJ2-2; 7 nucleotides align to TRBD2. V gave up 5 bases and J gave up 4 bases; unmatched junction bases: 7. CDR1 and CDR2 from the germline V gene are LNHDA and SQIVND (reference sequence). The CDR3 covers 15 residues. The CDR3 is CASSRRESGTGELFF. CDR3 coding DNA: TGTGCCAGTAGTCGGCGGGAGTCGGGCACCGGGGAGCTGTTTTTT.

The chain recombines TRBV30 with TRBJ2-7; no clear D gene. The germline V and J ends were trimmed by 2 bases and 8 bases, with 10 bases remaining between them. The CDR3 extends over 11 amino acids. Germline V lookup: CDR1 GTSNPN, CDR2 SVGIG (reference sequence). The CDR3 DNA is TGTGCCTGGAGTAATACCCCTAAGCAGTACTTC. This codes for CAWSNTPKQYF.

The chain employs TRBV5-1 and TRBJ2-1; D unclear. V was clipped by 7 bases and J by 0 bases, with 14 bases between them. Germline CDR1 and CDR2: SGHRS and YFSETQ. CDR3 length: 15 residues. CDR3 loop: CASGVTESSYNEQFF. The CDR3 DNA is TGCGCCAGCGGTGTAACGGAAAGCTCCTACAATGAGCAGTTCTTC.

The chain couples TRBV28 to TRBJ1-1; D may be TRBD1 (5 bases). The CDR3 runs 14 residues. In germline, CDR1 is MDHEN, CDR2 SYDVKM. V was trimmed by 6 bases and J by 4 bases, leaving 15 bases between them. The CDR3 DNA reads as TGTGCCAGCAGCGACTTGGGAGGGGCCACTGAAGCTTTCTTT. Protein sequence: CASSDLGGATEAFF.

The gene calls are TRBV19 and TRBJ2-4; the match to TRBD1 covers 7 bases. The CDR3 covers 18 residues. Germline V gene lookup returns CDR1 LNHDA and CDR2 SQIVND (reference sequence). J was trimmed by 2 bases and V by 5 bases; bases with no gene match: 15. CDR3 bases: TGTGCCAGTAGTCGGGACAGAGAGACAGAACTTTCCAAAAACATTCAGTACTTC. It codes for CASSRDRETELSKNIQYF.

The V and J genes are TRBV6-1 and TRBJ2-3, with 11 positions matching TRBD2. V trimming: 3 bases; J trimming: 4 bases; junction bases outside the gene matches: 6. The CDR3 spans 16 residues. CDR1 and CDR2 (germline): MNHNS, SASEGT. This CDR3 reads CASSEASGRKADTQYF. In DNA form, the CDR3 reads TGTGCCAGCAGTGAGGCTAGCGGGAGGAAGGCAGATACGCAGTATTTT.